This TCR beta chain was sequenced during a study of T-cell reconstitution after alpha-beta-depleted transplantation in children. This clonotype was seen ten or more times. Its antigen is not identified. Study observations and caveats: Expanded graft clones, several hundred of them, were reportedly the source of alpha-beta T cells about two months after transplant. Day-60 TCRbeta diversity that was high in some patients was derived from surviving recipient T cells and thymic progenitors.

The V end was cut by 3 bases, the J end by 5 bases, with 13 bases between. This CDR3 has 15 residues. Preparing the TCRbeta library involved the use of unique molecular identifiers. TCRdb redid the calling of the PCR reads with MiXCR, one entry per CDR3 protein. The sample yields tens of thousands of distinct CDR3 sequences, 4.9% seen once. This chain connects TRBV12-3 or TRBV12-4 to TRBJ1-4; a weak D match, TRBD1 (6 bases). The sequences come from PBMCs, mostly from graft donor cells, collected 180 days after TCRalphabeta/CD19-depleted stem cell transplant. The origin of this receptor is a boy in the first two years of life who had a stem cell transplant for acute myeloid leukemia, so the T cells may come from the graft donor. CDR3 sequence reads: CASSFIGGLNEKLFF. The CDR3 DNA follows: TGTGCCAGCAGTTTTATCGGGGGGCTGAATGAAAAACTGTTTTTT.